This T cell receptor beta chain was observed in a study of blood T cell repertoires in COVID-19. Overall study context: The cDNA or gDNA used as material had been derived from T cells, B-cell-depleted T cells, or PBMCs.

Methods used by the authors: Nucleated cell number was recorded as an estimate derived from reference gene primer amplification. This table comes from immunoSEQ multiplex PCR, and its TCRdb copy is limited to in-frame clones, with some not included. That table is the source of V, J and clone size, and D and trimming were worked out from the DNA. Among 85,000 to 120,000 clones, 87% were seen once, and the ten largest hold under 2.5%. This clone appeared once. Germline CDR1 is SGHDN and CDR2 is FVKESK. CDR3 length: 15 amino acids. After removal of 2 bases from V and 1 base from J, the junction contained 0 bases not matched to a gene.

The V gene is TRBV14, the J gene TRBJ2-5; 11 bases line up with TRBD2. This receptor was identified in a man aged 45-65 years with active COVID-19. The sequencing sample was made of peripheral blood. As DNA, the CDR3 is TGTGCCAGCAGCCAACTAGCGGGGGGCCAAGAGACCCAGTACTTC. Translation: CASSQLAGGQETQYF.